This entry lists 4 T cell receptor beta chains sequenced from one sample in a study of T cell changes during pregnancy in multiple sclerosis. Sequencing used immunoSEQ multiplex PCR; TCRdb keeps in-frame clones, though not all of them. The sample carries approximately 45,000 clones, more than 90% recorded once. The input for sequencing was CD4+ T cells from peripheral blood mononuclear cells, taken in the first trimester of pregnancy. These receptor sequences come from a female donor with multiple sclerosis, enrolled in a pregnancy study.

CDR3 sequence (DNA): TGTGCCAGTACTAACATGAAGGGGGCCACAGATACGCAGTATTTT. It codes for CASTNMKGATDTQYF. The J gene is TRBJ2-3, the V gene TRBV28, with 7 bases fitting TRBD1. The CDR3 loop spans 15 amino acids. The germline V gene has CDR1 MDHEN and CDR2 SYDVKM. The V gene end was trimmed by 9 bases and the J gene end by 2 bases; junction bases not matched to a gene: 11.

The chain is built from TRBV5-4 and TRBJ2-7; D may be TRBD1 (7 bases). Trimming took 3 bases from V and 2 from J, leaving 15 bases between them. The CDR3 contains 15 residues. CDR1 is SGHNT, CDR2 YYREEE, per germline (reference sequence). CDR3 sequence reads: CASSYGGTVPYEQYF. DNA of the CDR3: TGTGCCAGCAGCTACGGCGGGACAGTCCCCTACGAGCAGTACTTC. Variable domain in full (rest from reference TRBV5-4 and TRBJ2-7): ETGVTQSPTHLIKTRGQQVTLRCSSQSGHNTVSWYQQALGQGPQFIFQYYREEENGRGNFPPRFSGLQFPNYSSELNVNALELDDSALYLCASSYGGTVPYEQYFGPGTRLTVT.

The chain has TRBV5-4 and TRBJ2-1; no definite D call. Trimming took 4 bases from V and 7 from J, leaving 15 bases between them. There are 14 residues in the CDR3. Germline CDR1 is SGHNT and CDR2 is YYREEE (reference sequence). The CDR3 nucleotides read TGTGCCAGCAGCGCGGCTAGTGCCGGGAATGAGCAGTTCTTC. This sequence encodes CASSAASAGNEQFF.

J is TRBJ1-6 and V is TRBV29-1; TRBD1 aligns across 7 bases. The CDR3 has 13 residues. V trimming: 7 bases; J trimming: 7 bases; junction bases outside the gene matches: 7. Per germline, CDR1 SQVTM and CDR2 ANQGSEA. The CDR3 sequence: CSAKDRDNSPLHF. The CDR3 nucleotides read TGCAGCGCAAAAGACAGGGACAATTCACCCCTCCACTTT.